This TCR beta chain was sequenced for a study of blood T cell repertoires in COVID-19. Study at large: There were acute and convalescent COVID-19 samples, and they came from the United States, Italy and Spain.

In the authors' workflow: Nucleated cell number was recorded as an estimate derived from reference gene primer amplification. Method: immunoSEQ multiplex PCR; TCRdb's copy keeps in-frame clones and lacks some. V and J calls plus clone size are reproduced from that table; the DNA served to infer D and trimming. Of about 73,000 clones in the sample, approximately 80% were seen once. The V gene lost 2 bases and the J gene lost 2 bases, with 7 bases spanning the gap. Looked up from germline, CDR1 is GTSNPN and CDR2 is SVGIG (reference sequence). The CDR3 sequence is 13 residues long. The rearrangement uses TRBV30 and TRBJ1-5; the D is unclear. The sample was peripheral blood. The receptor was derived from a woman aged 55 to 70 with acute or convalescent COVID-19. The CDR3: CAWSPAGNQPQHF. CDR3 coding DNA: TGTGCCTGGAGTCCTGCAGGCAATCAGCCCCAGCATTTT.